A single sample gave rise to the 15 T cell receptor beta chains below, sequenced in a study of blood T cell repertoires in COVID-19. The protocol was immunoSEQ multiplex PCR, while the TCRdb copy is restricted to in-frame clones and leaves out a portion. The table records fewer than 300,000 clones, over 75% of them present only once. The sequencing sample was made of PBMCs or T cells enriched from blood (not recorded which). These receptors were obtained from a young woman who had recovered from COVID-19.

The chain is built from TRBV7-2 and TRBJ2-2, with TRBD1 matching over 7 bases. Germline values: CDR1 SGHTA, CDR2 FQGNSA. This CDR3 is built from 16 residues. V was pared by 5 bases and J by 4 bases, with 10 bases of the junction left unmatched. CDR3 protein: CASSPNTGVFTGELFF. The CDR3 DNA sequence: TGTGCCAGCAGCCCAAACACAGGGGTCTTCACCGGGGAGCTGTTTTTT.

Here the CDR3 reads CASSQDQGWEGVTGELFF. The CDR3 DNA reads TGCGCCAGCAGCCAAGATCAGGGCTGGGAGGGAGTCACCGGGGAGCTGTTTTTT. The chain joins TRBV4-1 to TRBJ2-2, with 7 bases lining up with TRBD2. The CDR3 is 18 residues long. Germline trimming cut 0 bases from V and 4 bases from J; bases unmatched to any gene: 11. Germline V gene data show CDR1 as MGHRA and CDR2 as YSYEKL.

The CDR3 DNA sequence: TGTGCCAGCATTCCTCGCACAGATACGCAGTATTTT. This codes for CASIPRTDTQYF. The chain uses TRBV27 and TRBJ2-3, with no clear D. This CDR3 region has 12 residues. The germline CDR1 and CDR2 sequences are MNHEY and SMNVEV (reference sequence). Trimming left V 7 bases short and J 1 base short, with 6 bases between.

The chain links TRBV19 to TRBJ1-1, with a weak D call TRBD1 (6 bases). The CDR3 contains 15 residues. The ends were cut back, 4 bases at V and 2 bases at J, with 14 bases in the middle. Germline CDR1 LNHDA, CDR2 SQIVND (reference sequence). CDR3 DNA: TGTGCCAGTAGTAATACAAGGACAGCTAACACTGAAGCTTTCTTT. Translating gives CASSNTRTANTEAFF.

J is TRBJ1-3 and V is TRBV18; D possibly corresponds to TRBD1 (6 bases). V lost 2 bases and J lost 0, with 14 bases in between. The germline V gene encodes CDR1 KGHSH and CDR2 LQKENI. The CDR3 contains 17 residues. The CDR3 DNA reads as TGTGCCAGCTCACCAAAAAATGGACAGCTCTCTGGAAACACCATATATTTT. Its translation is CASSPKNGQLSGNTIYF.

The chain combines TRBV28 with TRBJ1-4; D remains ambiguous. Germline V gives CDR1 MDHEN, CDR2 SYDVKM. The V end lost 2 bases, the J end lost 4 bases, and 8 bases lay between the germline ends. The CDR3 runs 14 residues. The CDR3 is CASSLGSYNEKLFF. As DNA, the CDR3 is TGTGCCAGCAGTTTAGGGAGCTATAATGAAAAACTGTTTTTT.

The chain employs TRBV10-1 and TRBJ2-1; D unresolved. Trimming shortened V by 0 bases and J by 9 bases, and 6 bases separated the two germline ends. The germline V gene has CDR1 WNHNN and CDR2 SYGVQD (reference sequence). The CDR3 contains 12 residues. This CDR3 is CASSESGREQFF. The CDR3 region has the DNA TGCGCCAGCAGTGAGTCGGGCCGTGAGCAGTTCTTC.

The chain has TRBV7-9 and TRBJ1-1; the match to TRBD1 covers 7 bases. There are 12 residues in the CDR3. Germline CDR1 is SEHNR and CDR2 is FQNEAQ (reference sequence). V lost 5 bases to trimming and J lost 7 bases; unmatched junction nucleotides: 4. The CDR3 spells CASSTDRSEAFF. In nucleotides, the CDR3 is TGTGCCAGCAGCACGGACAGGAGTGAAGCTTTCTTT.

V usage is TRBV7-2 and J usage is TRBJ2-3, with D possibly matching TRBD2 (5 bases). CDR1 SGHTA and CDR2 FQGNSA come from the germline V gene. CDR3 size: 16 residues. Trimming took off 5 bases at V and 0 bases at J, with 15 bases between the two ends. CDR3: CASSLFPSGSTDTQYF. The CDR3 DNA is TGTGCCAGCAGCCTGTTTCCATCGGGGAGCACAGATACGCAGTATTTT.

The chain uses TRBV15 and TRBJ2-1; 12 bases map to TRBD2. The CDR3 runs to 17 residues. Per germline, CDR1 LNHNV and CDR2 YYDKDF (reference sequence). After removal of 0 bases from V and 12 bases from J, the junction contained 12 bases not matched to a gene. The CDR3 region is CATSRDRRLAGVGGQFF. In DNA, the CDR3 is TGTGCCACCAGCAGAGATCGTAGACTAGCGGGAGTCGGGGGGCAGTTCTTC.

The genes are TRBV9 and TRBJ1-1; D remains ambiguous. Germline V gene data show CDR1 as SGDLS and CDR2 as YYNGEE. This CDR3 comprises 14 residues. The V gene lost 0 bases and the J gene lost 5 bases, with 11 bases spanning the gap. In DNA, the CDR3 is TGTGCCAGCAGCGTAGAGAAGCGTGCTACTGAAGCTTTCTTT. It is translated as CASSVEKRATEAFF. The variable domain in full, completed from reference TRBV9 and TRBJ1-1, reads DSGVTQTPKHLITATGQRVTLRCSPRSGDLSVYWYQQSLDQGLQFLIQYYNGEERAKGNILERFSAQQFPDLHSELNLSSLELGDSALYFCASSVEKRATEAFFGQGTRLTVV.

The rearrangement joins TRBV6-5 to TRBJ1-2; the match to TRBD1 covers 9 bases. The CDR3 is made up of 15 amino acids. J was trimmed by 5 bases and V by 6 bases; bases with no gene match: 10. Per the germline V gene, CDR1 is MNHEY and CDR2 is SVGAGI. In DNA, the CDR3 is TGTGCCAGCAGCCCCGGGACAGGGAGTCTATATGGCTACACCTTC. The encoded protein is CASSPGTGSLYGYTF.

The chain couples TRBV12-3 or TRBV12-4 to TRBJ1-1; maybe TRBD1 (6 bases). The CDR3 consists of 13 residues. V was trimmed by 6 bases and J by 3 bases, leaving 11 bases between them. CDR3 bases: TGTGCCAGCAGCTCGACAGGACACACTGAAGCTTTCTTT. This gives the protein CASSSTGHTEAFF.

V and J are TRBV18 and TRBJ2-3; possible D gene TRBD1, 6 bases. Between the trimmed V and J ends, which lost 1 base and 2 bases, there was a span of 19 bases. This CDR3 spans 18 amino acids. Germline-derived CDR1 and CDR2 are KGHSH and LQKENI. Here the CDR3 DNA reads TGTGCCAGCTCACCACAGCTCCGTTCGGGACATACCACAGATACGCAGTATTTT. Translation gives CASSPQLRSGHTTDTQYF.

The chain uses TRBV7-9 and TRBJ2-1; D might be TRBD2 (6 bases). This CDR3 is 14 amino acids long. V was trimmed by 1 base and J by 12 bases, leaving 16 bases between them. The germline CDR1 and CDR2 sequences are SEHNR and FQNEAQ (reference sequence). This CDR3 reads CASSLDHPGDWQFF. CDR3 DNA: TGTGCCAGCAGCTTAGATCACCCCGGGGACTGGCAGTTCTTC.